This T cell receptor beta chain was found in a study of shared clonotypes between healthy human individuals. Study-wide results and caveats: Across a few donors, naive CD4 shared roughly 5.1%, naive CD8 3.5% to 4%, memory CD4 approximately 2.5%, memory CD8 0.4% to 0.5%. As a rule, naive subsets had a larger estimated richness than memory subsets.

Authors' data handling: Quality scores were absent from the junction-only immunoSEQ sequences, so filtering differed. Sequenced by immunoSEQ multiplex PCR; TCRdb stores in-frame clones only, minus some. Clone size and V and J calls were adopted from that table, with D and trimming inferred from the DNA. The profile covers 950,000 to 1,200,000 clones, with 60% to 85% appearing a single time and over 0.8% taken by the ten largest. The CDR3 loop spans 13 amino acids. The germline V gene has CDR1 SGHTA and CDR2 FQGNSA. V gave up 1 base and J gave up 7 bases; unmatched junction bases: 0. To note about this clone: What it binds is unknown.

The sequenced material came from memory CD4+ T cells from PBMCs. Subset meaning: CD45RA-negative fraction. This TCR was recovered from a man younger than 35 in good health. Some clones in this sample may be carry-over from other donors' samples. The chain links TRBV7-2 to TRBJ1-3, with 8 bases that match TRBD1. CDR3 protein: CASSLDRGNTIYF. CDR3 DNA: TGTGCCAGCAGCTTAGACAGGGGGAACACCATATATTTT.